These T cell receptor beta chains were read from a single sample in a study of blood T cell repertoires in COVID-19. Profiling relied on immunoSEQ multiplex PCR, and the TCRdb table lists in-frame clones only, not all of them. The sample records hundreds of thousands of clones, 65% to 85% being singletons. Material for sequencing was PBMCs or T cells enriched from blood (not recorded which). These TCRs come from a woman in her 40s with acute COVID-19. Both conserved end residues are part of each CDR3. D genes are given only for firm matches. Size is omitted from some rows. Given values are once, few, many or a class for expanded clones.

CDR3 length	clone size	V gene	D gene	J gene	CDR3 DNA	CDR3 protein
14	NA	TRBV2	TRBD1	TRBJ1-6	TGTGCCAGCAATCCGGGACAGAGTAATTCACCCCTCCACTTT	CASNPGQSNSPLHF
12	NA	TRBV5-1	TRBD1	TRBJ1-1	TGCGCCAGCAGCTCGACAGGGTTCAGAGCTTTCTTT	CASSSTGFRAFF
14	few	TRBV10-3	TRBD1	TRBJ1-1	TGTGCCATCAGGGGAGGACAGGGGGCAGATGAAGCTTTCTTT	CAIRGGQGADEAFF
13	NA	TRBV7-9	NA	TRBJ2-2	TGTGCCAGCAGCTCGGGGAAATCCGGGGAGCTGTTTTTT	CASSSGKSGELFF
16	NA	TRBV18	NA	TRBJ1-1	TGTGCCAGCTCACCCTCGGGGGGCGGAGGGAACACTGAAGCTTTCTTT	CASSPSGGGGNTEAFF
14	NA	TRBV30	NA	TRBJ2-1	TGTGCCTGGAGTGTAGGGACTCGCTACAATGAGCAGTTCTTC	CAWSVGTRYNEQFF
16	NA	TRBV6-1	NA	TRBJ2-1	TGTGCCAGCAGTGAAGCGTGGCGGGAACGCTACAATGAGCAGTTCTTC	CASSEAWRERYNEQFF
15	NA	TRBV28	TRBD2	TRBJ2-5	TGTGCCAGCAGCCCGACTAGCGGGGCTCAAGAGACCCAGTACTTC	CASSPTSGAQETQYF
14	NA	TRBV11-2	NA	TRBJ1-2	TGTGCCAGCAGCTTAAGGGGTGGCGGTGTCCGCTACACCTTC	CASSLRGGGVRYTF
17	few	TRBV7-9	TRBD1	TRBJ2-2	TGTGCCAGCAGCTTTCGACAGGGGGTAGCGAACACCGGGGAGCTGTTTTTT	CASSFRQGVANTGELFF
19	NA	TRBV5-4	TRBD1	TRBJ2-3	TGTGCCAGCAGCCCCCGACCGATTCCGGGACAGGGGGCAGGGAATACGCAGTATTTT	CASSPRPIPGQGAGNTQYF
15	NA	TRBV6-5	TRBD1	TRBJ2-7	TGTGCCAGCAGCCGCCCCGGACAGGGCGCCGACGAGCAGTACTTC	CASSRPGQGADEQYF